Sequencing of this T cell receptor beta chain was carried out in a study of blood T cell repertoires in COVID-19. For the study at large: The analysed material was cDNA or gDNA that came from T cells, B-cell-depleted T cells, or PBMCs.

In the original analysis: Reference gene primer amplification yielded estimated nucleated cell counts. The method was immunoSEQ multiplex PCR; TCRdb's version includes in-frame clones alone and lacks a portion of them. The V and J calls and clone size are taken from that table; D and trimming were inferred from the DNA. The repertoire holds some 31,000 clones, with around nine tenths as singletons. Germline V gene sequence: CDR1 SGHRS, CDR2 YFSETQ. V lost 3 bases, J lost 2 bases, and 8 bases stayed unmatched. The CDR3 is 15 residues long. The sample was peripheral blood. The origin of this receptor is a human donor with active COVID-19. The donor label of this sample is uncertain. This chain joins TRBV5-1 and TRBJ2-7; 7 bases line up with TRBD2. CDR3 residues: CASSSQSGAPYEQYF. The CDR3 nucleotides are TGCGCCAGCAGCTCCCAAAGCGGGGCCCCCTACGAGCAGTACTTC.